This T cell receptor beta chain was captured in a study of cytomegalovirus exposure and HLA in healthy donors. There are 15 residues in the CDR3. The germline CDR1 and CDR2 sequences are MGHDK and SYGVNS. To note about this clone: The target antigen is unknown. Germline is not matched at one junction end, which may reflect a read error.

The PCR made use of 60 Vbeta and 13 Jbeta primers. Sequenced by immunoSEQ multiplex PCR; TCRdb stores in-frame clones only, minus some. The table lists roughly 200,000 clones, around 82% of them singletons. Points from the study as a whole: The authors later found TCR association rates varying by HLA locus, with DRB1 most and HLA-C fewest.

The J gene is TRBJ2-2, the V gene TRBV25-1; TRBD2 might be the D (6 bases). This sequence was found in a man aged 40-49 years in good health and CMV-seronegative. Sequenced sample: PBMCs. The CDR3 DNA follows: TGTGCCAGCAGTGAAAGCGGGCGGAACACCGGGGAACTGTTTTTT. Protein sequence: CASSESGRNTGELFF.